The entry below describes one TCR beta chain. This sample stems from a study of technical replicates of blood from a handful of donors. Germline trimming cut 5 bases from V and 2 bases from J; bases unmatched to any gene: 5. This CDR3 is 15 amino acids long. Germline lookup yields CDR1 SGHNT and CDR2 YYREEE (reference sequence). Only in-frame clones appear in the TCRdb table, and some are missing; sequencing was by immunoSEQ multiplex PCR. The sample lists approximately 85,000 clones; 94% were seen once. This chain connects TRBV5-4 to TRBJ2-3, with 10 bases identical to TRBD2. The sequenced material came from T cells isolated from PBMCs. The sequence was collected from a human donor in good health. The CDR3, as DNA: TGTGCCAGCAGACCCACTAGCGGGGCCACAGATACGCAGTATTTT. Amino acids: CASRPTSGATDTQYF.